The 32 T cell receptor beta chains below were found in one sample sequenced in a study of blood T cells in healthy people across ages. Alongside a J-beta primer mix, a sample-barcoded 5' primer served in a second PCR lasting about 7 to 12 cycles. TCRdb processed the 5' RACE reads anew with MiXCR; each CDR3 protein has one entry. The sample lists 1 million or so distinct CDR3 sequences, roughly 24% occurring once. This sample also appeared in a second study, on T cells of mothers and their children.

The sequenced sample consisted of blood. These receptors came from a girl aged 2-10 years in good health.

This sequence joins TRBV10-3 and TRBJ2-1; TRBD2 matches 9 bases. J lost 8 bases, V lost 4 bases, and 9 bases had no gene match. Germline values: CDR1 ENHRY, CDR2 SYGVKD. This CDR3 comprises 15 residues. The CDR3 sequence: CAISGAGGGGDEQFF. CDR3 sequence (DNA): TGTGCCATCAGTGGAGCGGGAGGCGGAGGCGATGAGCAGTTCTTC.

CDR3 sequence reads: CSARGSNREDYGYTF. DNA of the CDR3: TGCAGTGCTAGAGGATCTAACAGGGAAGACTATGGCTACACCTTC. The chain recombines TRBV20-1 with TRBJ1-2, with D maybe TRBD1 (6 bases). The CDR3 loop spans 15 amino acids. Germline CDR1 is DFQATT and CDR2 is SNEGSKA (reference sequence). Trimming removed 1 base from V and 3 bases from J, with 15 bases in between.

CDR3 region: CASNPGQGPIYEQYF. CDR3 sequence (DNA): TGTGCCAGCAACCCAGGACAGGGACCAATTTACGAGCAGTACTTC. This chain uses TRBV12-3 or TRBV12-4 with TRBJ2-1, with 8 bases fitting TRBD1. The end of the DNA aligns better with TRBJ2-7, so the J call may be wrong. CDR3 size: 15 residues.

In its sample, this clonotype was seen a few times. The chain employs TRBV5-1 and TRBJ1-5; D unresolved. This CDR3 comprises 16 residues. V was trimmed by 2 bases and J by 0 bases, leaving 12 bases between them. CDR1 is SGHRS and CDR2 is YFSETQ in the germline V gene. The DNA of the CDR3 is TGCGCCAGCAGCTTAACGGCGATTAATAGCAATCAGCCCCAGCATTTT. Encoded protein: CASSLTAINSNQPQHF.

Only a few counts were recorded for this clonotype. The chain recombines TRBV28 with TRBJ1-5, with D uncertain. Trimming took 5 bases from V and 5 from J, leaving 19 bases between them. The length of the CDR3 is 16 residues. Germline V gene sequence: CDR1 MDHEN, CDR2 SYDVKM. The CDR3 loop reads CASSPDTEGADQPQHF. CDR3 nucleotides: TGTGCCAGCAGTCCCGATACAGAGGGCGCAGATCAGCCCCAGCATTTT.

This clonotype was counted only a few times. The J gene is TRBJ1-4, the V gene TRBV7-9; D is undetermined. The CDR3 loop spans 17 amino acids. V dropped 2 bases and J dropped 2 bases, with 15 bases sitting between them. CDR1 and CDR2 from the germline V gene are SEHNR and FQNEAQ (reference sequence). The CDR3 DNA is TGTGCCAGCAGCTTAACCCCGCTGGGCGGGACTAATGAAAAACTGTTTTTT. As protein: CASSLTPLGGTNEKLFF.

The chain combines TRBV4-2 with TRBJ2-5, with D possibly TRBD1 on 5 matching bases. The better agreement between TRBJ2-7 and the DNA end casts doubt on the J call. The CDR3 contains 17 residues. Germline CDR1 is LGHNA and CDR2 is YNFKEQ. The CDR3 loop reads CASSQVGDSHISYEQYF. The DNA of the CDR3 is TGTGCCAGCAGCCAAGTCGGTGACAGCCATATTTCCTACGAGCAGTACTTC.

This chain connects TRBV6-1 to TRBJ2-5; D not certain. V was clipped by 1 base and J by 0 bases, with 12 bases between them. This CDR3 spans 16 amino acids. Germline CDR1 is MNHNS and CDR2 is SASEGT. The CDR3 spells CASSEGVSSYQETQYF. Here the CDR3 DNA reads TGTGCCAGCAGTGAAGGGGTCTCCTCGTACCAAGAGACCCAGTACTTC.

This clonotype was observed once. At one end, the junction sequence differs from germline, possibly due to a read error. The rearrangement joins TRBV7-3 to TRBJ2-3; TRBD2 matches 7 bases. Germline V gives CDR1 SGHTA, CDR2 FQGTGA. This CDR3 comprises 14 residues. The CDR3 loop reads CASSSPTSPRAQYF. The CDR3 coding sequence is TGTGCCAGTAGCTCCCCGACTAGCCCCAGGGCGCAGTATTTT. Complete variable domain (other parts from reference TRBV7-3 and TRBJ2-3): GAGVSQTPSNKVTEKGKYVELRCDPISGHTALYWYRQSLGQGPEFLIYFQGTGAADDSGLPNDRFFAVRPEGSVSTLKIQRTERGDSAVYLCASSSPTSPRAQYFGPGTRLTVL.

In this sample, this clonotype turned up a few times. The rearrangement uses TRBV12-3 or TRBV12-4 and TRBJ1-2, with unresolved D. V gave up 10 bases and J gave up 7 bases, with 13 bases separating them. CDR3 length: 11 amino acids. CDR3 nucleotides: TGTGCCATTTTGAGCGGCGGTGGCTACACCTTC. Amino acid sequence: CAILSGGGYTF.

The chain joins TRBV7-9 to TRBJ2-1, with TRBD1 as a possible D gene (7 bases). The J call may be mistaken, given a closer DNA end match to TRBJ2-5. Germline CDR1 reads SEHNR; CDR2 reads FQNEAQ (reference sequence). This CDR3 spans 15 amino acids. This chain's CDR3 is CASSLALGGGQTQYF. CDR3 coding DNA: TGTGCCAGCAGCTTAGCGCTCGGAGGGGGCCAGACCCAGTACTTC.

The chain combines TRBV27 with TRBJ1-2; D call uncertain. The germline V and J ends were trimmed by 0 bases and 1 base, with 6 bases remaining between them. The CDR3 is made up of 14 amino acids. Per the germline V gene, CDR1 is MNHEY and CDR2 is SMNVEV (reference sequence). The CDR3 DNA reads TGTGCCAGCAGTTTATCACGGGGTAACTATGGCTACACCTTC. Translation gives CASSLSRGNYGYTF.

The chain carries TRBV7-9 and TRBJ2-6, with 8 positions matching TRBD1. Germline values: CDR1 SEHNR, CDR2 FQNEAQ (reference sequence). V shed 2 bases and J 0 bases; nucleotides not matched to a gene: 6. The length of the CDR3 is 18 residues. The CDR3 DNA reads as TGTGCCAGCAGCTTATTTCAGGGGGCGAGCTCTGGGGCCAACGTCCTGACTTTC. Translated, it gives CASSLFQGASSGANVLTF.

The rearrangement joins TRBV4-1 to TRBJ2-1, with D perhaps given as TRBD1 or TRBD2 (6 bases each). Trimming pared 4 bases from V and 5 bases from J, leaving 15 bases between. The germline V gene has CDR1 MGHRA and CDR2 YSYEKL. This CDR3 has 15 amino acids. This chain's CDR3 is CASSLKGGGHNEQFF. The DNA for the CDR3 is TGCGCCAGCAGCCTAAAGGGGGGCGGGCACAATGAGCAGTTCTTC.

V usage is TRBV7-9 and J usage is TRBJ2-1, with 9 bases aligning to TRBD1. CDR3 length: 18 amino acids. J lost 8 bases, V lost 3 bases, and 17 bases had no gene match. Germline V lookup: CDR1 SEHNR, CDR2 FQNEAQ (reference sequence). The CDR3 sequence: CASSLGQGVRLHADEQFF. CDR3 coding DNA: TGTGCCAGCAGCTTGGGACAGGGCGTACGTCTCCACGCTGATGAGCAGTTCTTC.

This clonotype was seen more than once but under ten times. The chain links TRBV7-9 to TRBJ2-1; the D is unclear. V was trimmed by 5 bases and J by 8 bases, leaving 13 bases between them. This CDR3 has 13 amino acids. Germline V gene lookup returns CDR1 SEHNR and CDR2 FQNEAQ (reference sequence). The CDR3 sequence is CASSVPPVDEQFF. The CDR3 nucleotides read TGTGCCAGCAGCGTCCCTCCGGTGGATGAGCAGTTCTTC. Using reference TRBV7-9 and TRBJ2-1 for the parts outside the CDR3, the full variable domain is DTGVSQNPRHKITKRGQNVTFRCDPISEHNRLYWYRQTLGQGPEFLTYFQNEAQLEKSRLLSDRFSAERPKGSFSTLEIQRTEQGDSAMYLCASSVPPVDEQFFGPGTRLTVL.

The chain joins TRBV29-1 to TRBJ2-7; D is ambiguous. CDR1 and CDR2 from the germline V gene are SQVTM and ANQGSEA. CDR3 length equals 13 residues. The V gene lost 0 bases and the J gene lost 1 base, with 7 bases spanning the gap. The CDR3 coding sequence is TGCAGCGTTGAAGATCCAGTTTCCTACGAGCAGTACTTC. Translated: CSVEDPVSYEQYF.

The gene calls are TRBV5-6 and TRBJ1-1, with D possibly being TRBD1 (6 bases). The CDR3 is 15 amino acids. Per the germline V gene, CDR1 is SGHDT and CDR2 is YYEEEE. Trimming shortened V by 0 bases and J by 2 bases, and 11 bases separated the two germline ends. The CDR3 bases are TGTGCCAGCAGCTTGGGCGGGACACCCAACACTGAAGCTTTCTTT. Protein product: CASSLGGTPNTEAFF.

This chain links TRBV6-1 with TRBJ1-4; D is undetermined. CDR1 and CDR2 (germline): MNHNS, SASEGT. CDR3 length: 13 amino acids. The V end was cut by 8 bases, the J end by 7 bases, with 14 bases between. This CDR3 reads CASAREKVEKLFF. The CDR3 nucleotides are TGTGCCAGCGCGAGGGAAAAGGTTGAAAAACTGTTTTTT.

This clonotype was seen more than once but under ten times. The chain combines TRBV15 with TRBJ2-5; 13 bases map to TRBD2. The CDR3 consists of 16 residues. CDR1 LNHNV and CDR2 YYDKDF come from the germline V gene (reference sequence). The ends lost 2 bases at V and 3 bases at J; junction bases unmatched: 3. This chain's CDR3 is CATSRQGTSGEETQYF. CDR3 nucleotides: TGTGCCACCAGCAGACAAGGGACTAGCGGGGAAGAGACCCAGTACTTC.

This chain joins TRBV7-9 and TRBJ2-7, with D possibly being TRBD1 (6 bases). V shed 4 bases and J shed 3 bases, with 16 bases lying between them. Germline V lookup: CDR1 SEHNR, CDR2 FQNEAQ (reference sequence). CDR3 length equals 15 residues. The CDR3 region is CASSSPRDTHYEQYF. The CDR3 bases are TGTGCCAGCAGCTCGCCCCGGGACACTCACTACGAGCAGTACTTC.

The chain uses TRBV28 and TRBJ2-1; the D gene is possibly TRBD2 (6 bases). Germline V gene sequence: CDR1 MDHEN, CDR2 SYDVKM. The CDR3 extends over 12 amino acids. Deletions cut 7 bases from V and 5 bases from J, with 9 bases between. CDR3 residues: CASKRTNNEQFF. The CDR3, as DNA: TGTGCCAGCAAGAGGACTAACAATGAGCAGTTCTTC.

The chain employs TRBV19 and TRBJ1-1; no clear D. CDR3 length: 13 amino acids. CDR1 and CDR2 from the germline V gene are LNHDA and SQIVND (reference sequence). Trimming stripped 3 bases from V and 5 bases from J, with 10 bases between. CDR3 DNA: TGTGCCAGTAGTATCAGCAAGGGAACTGAAGCTTTCTTT. It is translated as CASSISKGTEAFF.

This clonotype was counted only a few times. This chain links TRBV28 with TRBJ2-1, with unresolved D. Trimming stripped 6 bases from V and 6 bases from J, with 21 bases between. This CDR3 comprises 16 residues. Germline-derived CDR1 and CDR2 are MDHEN and SYDVKM. The CDR3 region is CASSPTLQLSSNEQFF. The DNA for the CDR3 is TGTGCCAGCAGCCCCACCCTTCAACTATCATCCAATGAGCAGTTCTTC.

The rearrangement uses TRBV29-1 and TRBJ2-1; 14 bases are a match to TRBD2. Germline V gives CDR1 SQVTM, CDR2 ANQGSEA. The CDR3 is made up of 17 amino acids. With V trimmed by 7 bases and J by 5 bases, 13 bases remained unmatched. CDR3 coding DNA: TGCAGCGCGACCGGGACTAGCGGGAGTTTGGCGAACAATGAGCAGTTCTTC. Its translation: CSATGTSGSLANNEQFF.

This clonotype was seen more than once but under ten times. The gene calls are TRBV29-1 and TRBJ2-1; no clear D. Trimming removed 4 bases from V and 2 bases from J, with 15 bases in between. The germline gives CDR1 SQVTM, CDR2 ANQGSEA. The CDR3 is 15 amino acids. CDR3 nucleotide sequence: TGCAGCGTTGTCCCACCGACCTCACCCTACAATGAGCAGTTCTTC. Encoded protein: CSVVPPTSPYNEQFF.

This clonotype was found a few times. The V gene is TRBV29-1, the J gene TRBJ2-7, with 7 positions matching TRBD1. There are 13 residues in the CDR3. Germline V gives CDR1 SQVTM, CDR2 ANQGSEA. The ends lost 8 bases at V and 5 bases at J; junction bases unmatched: 12. The CDR3 sequence is CSYKRDSPNEQYF. For the CDR3, the DNA is TGCAGCTACAAGAGGGACAGCCCTAACGAGCAGTACTTC.

Comments on this clonotype: At one end, the junction sequence differs from germline, possibly due to a read error. This chain uses TRBV13 with TRBJ2-5; 8 bases align to TRBD1. Germline values: CDR1 PRHDT, CDR2 FYEKMQ (reference sequence). The CDR3 spans 14 residues. CDR3 nucleotides: TGTACCAGCAGCGCCTACGGACAGGGAGAGACCCAGTACTTC. Amino acid sequence: CTSSAYGQGETQYF. Full variable domain (rest looked up from reference TRBV13 and TRBJ2-5): AAGVIQSPRHLIKEKRETATLKCYPIPRHDTVYWYQQGPGQDPQFLISFYEKMQSDKGSIPDRFSAQQFSDYHSELNMSSLELGDSALYFCTSSAYGQGETQYFGPGTRLLVL.

The V and J genes are TRBV7-9 and TRBJ1-1, with D possibly matching TRBD1 (5 bases). V was shortened by 2 bases and J by 0 bases, with 10 bases between the two germline ends. Germline V CDR1 and CDR2: SEHNR, FQNEAQ (reference sequence). The CDR3 sequence is 15 residues long. This chain's CDR3 is CASSLSGAMNTEAFF. The DNA of the CDR3 is TGTGCCAGCAGCTTAAGTGGGGCCATGAACACTGAAGCTTTCTTT.

The rearrangement links TRBV5-1 to TRBJ2-1, with 9 bases fitting TRBD2. Germline V lookup: CDR1 SGHRS, CDR2 YFSETQ. V lost 4 bases and J lost 6; bases outside the gene matches: 14. The CDR3 is made up of 17 amino acids. As DNA, the CDR3 is TGCGCCAGCAGCAACCTCGAGGTGGGGACTAGCCGCAATGAGCAGTTCTTC. This encodes CASSNLEVGTSRNEQFF.

The J gene is TRBJ1-1, the V gene TRBV7-8, with D possibly TRBD1 on 5 matching bases. V lost 8 bases and J lost 0, with 13 bases in between. There are 14 residues in the CDR3. CDR1 is SGHVS and CDR2 is FQNEAQ in the germline V gene. The CDR3 coding sequence is TGTGCCAGCTTGACGACAGAAATGAACACTGAAGCTTTCTTT. This codes for CASLTTEMNTEAFF.

The rearrangement joins TRBV28 to TRBJ1-1, with a tentative D call TRBD1 (5 bases). The V end lost 7 bases, the J end lost 7 bases, and 22 bases lay between the germline ends. The CDR3 runs to 15 residues. CDR1 MDHEN and CDR2 SYDVKM come from the germline V gene. The CDR3 bases are TGTGCCAGCACACTACTTGGTCTGAGGGGTAGTGAAGCTTTCTTT. It encodes CASTLLGLRGSEAFF. The complete variable domain, with remaining parts taken from reference TRBV28 and TRBJ1-1, reads DVKVTQSSRYLVKRTGEKVFLECVQDMDHENMFWYRQDPGLGLRLIYFSYDVKMKEKGDIPEGYSVSREKKERFSLILESASTNQTSMYLCASTLLGLRGSEAFFGQGTRLTVV.